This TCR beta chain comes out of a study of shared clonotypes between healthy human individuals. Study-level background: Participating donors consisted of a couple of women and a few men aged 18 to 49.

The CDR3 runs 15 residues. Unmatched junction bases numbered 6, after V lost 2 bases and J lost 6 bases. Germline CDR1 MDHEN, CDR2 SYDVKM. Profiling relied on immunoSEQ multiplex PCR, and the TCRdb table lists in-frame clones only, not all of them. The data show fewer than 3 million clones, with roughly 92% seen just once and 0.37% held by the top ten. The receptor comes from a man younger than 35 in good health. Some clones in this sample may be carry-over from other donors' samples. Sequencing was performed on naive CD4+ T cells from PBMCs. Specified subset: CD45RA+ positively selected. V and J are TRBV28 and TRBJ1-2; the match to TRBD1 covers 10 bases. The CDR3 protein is CASSLRQGARDGYTF. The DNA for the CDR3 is TGTGCCAGCAGTTTAAGACAGGGGGCGAGGGATGGCTACACCTTC.